This T cell receptor (beta chain) was sequenced during a study of patients and donors after allogeneic stem cell transplantation. The CDR3 is made up of 12 amino acids. The V end was cut by 2 bases, the J end by 9 bases, with 10 bases between. From the RT-PCR reads, TCRdb called clonotypes with MiXCR, one entry per CDR3 protein. The data contain 110,000 or so distinct CDR3 sequences, 35% to 45% of them singletons. The clonotype originates from a human donor who was either an allogeneic HSCT recipient or a stem cell or donor lymphocyte infusion donor (not recorded which). It is not recorded whose cells these are; they may come from a transplant donor. The sequenced sample was blood, either unsorted or a sorted T cell fraction (not recorded which). The rearrangement uses TRBV12-3 or TRBV12-4 and TRBJ1-1; D not resolved. The CDR3 DNA follows: TGTGCCAGCAGTTTAAGCCGGTCCAAAGCTTTCTTT. Translation: CASSLSRSKAFF.